These 30 T cell receptor beta chains were sequenced from one sample in a study of blood T cell repertoires in COVID-19. TCRdb's table, derived via immunoSEQ multiplex PCR, lists solely in-frame clones and lacks some. The data contain fewer than 400,000 clones, approximately 83% of them singletons. Sequencing used PBMCs or T cells enriched from blood (not recorded which). Source of these receptors: a man between 25 and 39 years old who had recovered from COVID-19.

V usage is TRBV10-3 and J usage is TRBJ1-6, with D possibly matching TRBD1 (5 bases). The CDR3 sequence is 15 residues long. Looked up from germline, CDR1 is ENHRY and CDR2 is SYGVKD. The V and J ends lost 0 bases and 8 bases respectively, with 11 bases between them. The CDR3 DNA follows: TGTGCCATCAGTGAGTCAAGGGGTAATGATTCACCCCTCCACTTT. This translates into CAISESRGNDSPLHF.

The genes are TRBV29-1 and TRBJ1-3; D might be TRBD1 (6 bases). Looked up from germline, CDR1 is SQVTM and CDR2 is ANQGSEA. Trimming took off 8 bases at V and 0 bases at J, with 14 bases between the two ends. This CDR3 is 14 amino acids long. The DNA for the CDR3 is TGCAGCTTCCAGGACAGCCACTCTGGAAACACCATATATTTT. Protein sequence: CSFQDSHSGNTIYF.

The CDR3 loop reads CASSLQGAGGTQYF. The DNA for the CDR3 is TGTGCCAGCAGCCTACAGGGGGCGGGTGGGACCCAGTACTTC. The chain uses TRBV3-1 (or the pseudogene TRBV3-2) and TRBJ2-5; 9 bases fit TRBD1. Germline CDR1 and CDR2: LGHDT and YNNKEL (reference sequence). The CDR3 contains 14 residues. The V segment lost 4 bases and the J segment 7 bases; nucleotides outside the gene matches: 7.

V gene TRBV2 combines with J gene TRBJ1-1; a weak D match, TRBD1 (5 bases). The V end lost 8 bases, the J end lost 3 bases, and 13 bases lay between the germline ends. CDR3 length: 13 residues. Germline-derived CDR1 and CDR2 are SNHLY and FYNNEI. CDR3 amino acids: CASGLRGDTEAFF. DNA of the CDR3: TGTGCCAGCGGACTTCGGGGGGACACTGAAGCTTTCTTT.

This clone was observed a single time. The V and J genes are TRBV11-2 and TRBJ2-2, with D hard to call. The CDR3 spans 13 residues. Germline CDR1 and CDR2: SGHAT and FQNNGV. V lost 1 base and J lost 7, with 7 bases in between. This CDR3 reads CASSLGQVGELFF. The CDR3 DNA reads TGTGCCAGCAGCTTAGGGCAGGTCGGGGAGCTGTTTTTT.

V gene TRBV11-3 combines with J gene TRBJ1-1; the match to TRBD1 covers 10 bases. After removal of 5 bases from V and 11 bases from J, the junction contained 5 bases not matched to a gene. CDR3 length: 12 residues. Germline values: CDR1 SGHNT, CDR2 YENEEA. The CDR3 region is CASSPGQGTAFF. The CDR3 bases are TGTGCCAGCAGCCCGGGACAGGGGACCGCTTTCTTT.

This clone was detected only once. The chain uses TRBV6-1 and TRBJ2-1; 12 positions match TRBD2. V dropped 2 bases and J dropped 8; count of bases not matched to a gene: 7. Germline loops: CDR1 MNHNS, CDR2 SASEGT. The CDR3 contains 16 residues. CDR3 region: CASSEWASGGAYEQFF. The CDR3 DNA reads as TGTGCCAGCAGTGAATGGGCTAGCGGGGGGGCCTATGAGCAGTTCTTC.

The chain joins TRBV4-1 to TRBJ1-2, with a weak D call TRBD1 (6 bases). This CDR3 is built from 15 residues. CDR1 and CDR2 from the germline V gene are MGHRA and YSYEKL. Trimming shortened V by 0 bases and J by 2 bases, and 10 bases separated the two germline ends. The CDR3 DNA sequence: TGCGCCAGCAGCCAAGATGATGGGGGCAACTATGGCTACACCTTC. Its protein is CASSQDDGGNYGYTF.

CDR3 DNA: TGTGCCAGTGTAATTGGTAACAGCAACACTGAAGCTTTCTTT. Protein: CASVIGNSNTEAFF. The chain is built from TRBV2 and TRBJ1-1; D gene uncertain. This CDR3 comprises 14 residues. Looked up from germline, CDR1 is SNHLY and CDR2 is FYNNEI. V lost 9 bases and J 2 bases, leaving 16 bases between the germline ends.

The chain uses TRBV6-5 and TRBJ2-7, with a possible D match to TRBD1 (5 bases). The V and J ends lost 2 bases and 0 bases respectively, with 14 bases between them. The CDR3 is 16 residues long. In germline, CDR1 is MNHEY, CDR2 SVGAGI. The DNA for the CDR3 is TGTGCCAGCAGTTACGGTCAGGGCCGAAGCTCCTACGAGCAGTACTTC. This gives the protein CASSYGQGRSSYEQYF.

V and J are TRBV7-9 and TRBJ2-2; the match to TRBD1 covers 8 bases. V gave up 3 bases and J gave up 5 bases; unmatched junction bases: 5. Germline V gene lookup returns CDR1 SEHNR and CDR2 FQNEAQ (reference sequence). The CDR3 length is 15 residues. The CDR3 sequence is CASSFRTGWTGELFF. As DNA, the CDR3 is TGTGCCAGCAGCTTCAGGACAGGGTGGACCGGGGAGCTGTTTTTT.

The rearrangement joins TRBV2 to TRBJ1-2, with TRBD1 identical over 9 bases. CDR3 length: 12 residues. Germline CDR1 and CDR2: SNHLY and FYNNEI. Germline trimming cut 7 bases from V and 7 bases from J; bases unmatched to any gene: 4. The DNA of the CDR3 is TGTGCCAGCAACCCGGACAGGGGTGGCTACACCTTC. As protein: CASNPDRGGYTF.

This clone was picked up one time. CDR3 sequence reads: CASSVPPILSPNYGYTF. The CDR3, as DNA: TGTGCCAGCAGCGTCCCCCCCATACTCTCTCCAAATTATGGCTACACCTTC. The chain employs TRBV25-1 and TRBJ1-2; no clear D. Germline CDR1 MGHDK, CDR2 SYGVNS. The V gene lost 6 bases and the J gene lost 5 bases, with 25 bases spanning the gap. The CDR3 is 17 residues long.

The chain carries TRBV10-2 and TRBJ2-1, with a possible D match to TRBD2 (6 bases). The CDR3 loop spans 14 amino acids. CDR1 is WSHSY and CDR2 is SAAADI in the germline V gene. Trimming took off 7 bases at V and 1 base at J, with 11 bases between the two ends. CDR3: CASKVGGSYNEQFF. The CDR3 DNA reads as TGCGCCAGCAAGGTCGGGGGATCCTACAATGAGCAGTTCTTC.

The chain has TRBV19 and TRBJ2-4, with TRBD1 matching 9 bases. Germline values: CDR1 LNHDA, CDR2 SQIVND (reference sequence). The CDR3 covers 15 residues. Trimming took 3 bases from V and 5 from J; bases not matched to a gene: 5. The CDR3, as DNA: TGTGCCAGTAGTATTACTGGGGACAGGGAAAACATTCAGTACTTC. Its translation is CASSITGDRENIQYF.

The V and J genes are TRBV12-3 or TRBV12-4 and TRBJ2-5; unclear D gene. The V gene lost 2 bases and the J gene lost 7 bases, with 11 bases spanning the gap. The CDR3 consists of 13 residues. CDR3 sequence: CASSLPPLRTQYF. The CDR3 nucleotides are TGTGCCAGCAGTTTACCCCCTTTGCGGACCCAGTACTTC.

V usage is TRBV4-3 and J usage is TRBJ1-4; D is perhaps TRBD1 (6 bases). The germline V gene encodes CDR1 LGHNA and CDR2 YSLEER. The ends were cut back, 0 bases at V and 8 bases at J, with 10 bases in the middle. The CDR3 loop spans 14 amino acids. In DNA form, the CDR3 reads TGCGCCAGCAGCCAAGATCTACAGGGCGAAAAACTGTTTTTT. It encodes CASSQDLQGEKLFF.

The genes are TRBV10-3 and TRBJ2-7, with a tentative D call TRBD2 (5 bases). The germline V and J ends were trimmed by 6 bases and 3 bases, with 18 bases remaining between them. The CDR3 loop spans 15 amino acids. The germline V gene encodes CDR1 ENHRY and CDR2 SYGVKD. Written as DNA, the CDR3 is TGTGCCATCAGGGATCAGCACGGGATGAACTACGAGCAGTACTTC. Its protein product is CAIRDQHGMNYEQYF.

This chain joins TRBV4-1 and TRBJ1-6, with TRBD1 matching 8 bases. The CDR3 is 17 residues long. Germline CDR1 is MGHRA and CDR2 is YSYEKL. The trim removed 6 bases at V and 0 bases at J, leaving 7 bases unmatched. The CDR3 region has the DNA TGCGCCAGCAGGACGGGACAGGCAAGCTCCTATAATTCACCCCTCCACTTT. Its protein product is CASRTGQASSYNSPLHF.

CDR3 coding DNA: TGTGCCAGCAGTGGCAGGGAACTCGGACACAATCAGCCCCAGCATTTT. It specifies CASSGRELGHNQPQHF. The chain carries TRBV2 and TRBJ1-5; D possibly corresponds to TRBD1 (5 bases). The ends were cut back, 4 bases at V and 3 bases at J, with 16 bases in the middle. The CDR3 contains 16 residues. Germline V lookup: CDR1 SNHLY, CDR2 FYNNEI.

This chain links TRBV19 with TRBJ2-7; D remains unclear. With 4 bases removed from V and 4 bases from J, the gap between germline ends came to 11 bases. The length of the CDR3 is 13 residues. Germline-derived CDR1 and CDR2 are LNHDA and SQIVND (reference sequence). The CDR3 bases are TGTGCCAGTAGTAGTGACACCCGTTACGAGCAGTACTTC. Translated, it gives CASSSDTRYEQYF.

V and J are TRBV4-2 and TRBJ1-5; a weak D match, TRBD1 (5 bases). The CDR3 has 15 amino acids. In germline, CDR1 is LGHNA, CDR2 YNFKEQ. V lost 0 bases, J lost 0 bases, and 6 bases lay in between. The CDR3 region has the DNA TGTGCCAGCAGCCAAGAAGGGGTTAGCAATCAGCCCCAGCATTTT. Translated: CASSQEGVSNQPQHF.

The CDR3 nucleotides are TGTGCCAGCAGCTCCCGACAGGTCAGCTCCTATAATTCACCCCTCCACTTT. As protein: CASSSRQVSSYNSPLHF. The chain recombines TRBV5-4 with TRBJ1-6; tentative D call: TRBD1 (6 bases). V was cut by 3 bases and J by 0 bases, with 13 bases left in between. This CDR3 is built from 17 residues. From germline, CDR1 is SGHNT and CDR2 YYREEE (reference sequence).

This chain links TRBV9 with TRBJ2-7; 8 nucleotides align to TRBD2. After removal of 3 bases from V and 2 bases from J, the junction contained 10 bases not matched to a gene. The CDR3 consists of 16 residues. Germline loops: CDR1 SGDLS, CDR2 YYNGEE. CDR3 nucleotide sequence: TGTGCCAGCAGCGCCGGGGGGGACCAACTAACCTACGAGCAGTACTTC. Protein product: CASSAGGDQLTYEQYF.

This clone was seen only once. This chain links TRBV19 with TRBJ1-6; the match to TRBD1 covers 8 bases. Germline V gene lookup returns CDR1 LNHDA and CDR2 SQIVND (reference sequence). The V segment lost 10 bases and the J segment 7 bases; nucleotides outside the gene matches: 9. This CDR3 spans 14 amino acids. The CDR3 coding sequence is TGTGCCACAAAAGACAGGGGCGGCAATTCACCCCTCCACTTT. It is translated as CATKDRGGNSPLHF.

J is TRBJ1-1 and V is TRBV5-1; D call uncertain. Germline-derived CDR1 and CDR2 are SGHRS and YFSETQ. V lost 0 bases, J lost 1 base, and 10 bases lay in between. The CDR3 loop spans 15 amino acids. The CDR3 DNA reads TGCGCCAGCAGCTTGGCCGGGAACTCGAACACTGAAGCTTTCTTT. Its protein is CASSLAGNSNTEAFF.

This chain joins TRBV5-5 and TRBJ2-5; TRBD2 matches at 11 bases. Trimming removed 2 bases from V and 2 bases from J; junction bases left unmatched: 5. CDR1 is SGHKS and CDR2 is YYEKEE in the germline V gene (reference sequence). The CDR3 extends over 16 amino acids. The DNA of the CDR3 is TGTGCCAGCAGCTTCCCGGGACTAGCGGCTCAAGAGACCCAGTACTTC. Residues: CASSFPGLAAQETQYF.

V and J are TRBV9 and TRBJ2-3; 7 bases are shared with TRBD1. Trimming removed 4 bases from V and 0 bases from J; junction bases left unmatched: 8. CDR3 length equals 16 residues. From germline, CDR1 is SGDLS and CDR2 YYNGEE. CDR3 region: CASSTGTDISTDTQYF. The CDR3 bases are TGTGCCAGCAGCACAGGGACAGACATTAGCACAGATACGCAGTATTTT.

V and J are TRBV3-1 (or the pseudogene TRBV3-2) and TRBJ2-5, with 8 bases that match TRBD1. The CDR3 has 16 residues. V gave up 4 bases and J gave up 5 bases; unmatched junction bases: 12. Germline V lookup: CDR1 LGHDT, CDR2 YNNKEL (reference sequence). CDR3 protein: CASSPLTGTGGETQYF. CDR3 nucleotides: TGTGCCAGCAGCCCCCTCACTGGGACAGGAGGGGAGACCCAGTACTTC.

The J gene is TRBJ1-4, the V gene TRBV20-1; maybe TRBD1 (5 bases). Between the trimmed V and J ends, which lost 3 bases and 0 bases, there was a span of 14 bases. This CDR3 is built from 16 residues. Germline V gene sequence: CDR1 DFQATT, CDR2 SNEGSKA (reference sequence). The CDR3 loop is CSASGAPGATNEKLFF. The CDR3 nucleotides read TGCAGTGCTAGTGGGGCCCCCGGGGCAACTAATGAAAAACTGTTTTTT.